This TCR beta chain comes out of a study of cytomegalovirus exposure and HLA in healthy donors (dated by TCRdb to the late 2010s). General notes on the study: In an earlier analysis of 587 of the donors, 276 Gb of sequence data and some 100 million unique TCR beta sequences from about 190 million T cells were reported. Across approximately 420 genotyped donors of the cohort, an average of approximately 220,000 unique TCR beta nucleotide sequences per donor were sequenced, and approximately 17% of those sequences were non-productive. HLA typing included class I and class II loci at four-digit resolution. A separate validation cohort of roughly 120 different subjects was used in addition to the approximately 670-subject first cohort. To predict cytomegalovirus infection status, the study combined high-throughput TCR immunosequencing, statistical association of individual TCRs with disease status, and machine learning. In the later analysis, no new phenotypic data were used to find candidate immune exposures; instead, reliance was placed on TCR beta sequences and their occurrence across donors. The T cell repertoires of several hundred subjects were profiled by immunosequencing and related to cytomegalovirus serostatus. A handful of DR-DQ haplotypes were handled as single units for association and clustering because linkage in the cohort was strong. Donor age, sex, ethnicity and CMV serostatus were compiled alongside the repertoire data. In a later analysis, previously published TCR beta repertoires from fewer than 750 donors were re-analyzed and high-resolution HLA genotyping was added so that TCR occurrence patterns could be studied. Typing coverage varied by locus: roughly 629-640 donors for A, B, C, DRB1 and DQB1; roughly 560 for DQA1; some 610 for DPA1; 450 to 480 for DPB1. An early release covering 500 to 750 HLA-typed donors comprised roughly 300 gigabases of sequencing data and 85 million to 100 million unique TCR sequences. The study aimed to test whether signatures of past pathogen exposure could be identified by cataloging public T cell receptors. An earlier analysis of several hundred of the donors applied high-throughput TCR beta sequencing to assess whether each TCR beta V gene segment acted as functional or pseudogenic. A later genetic analysis used genome-wide SNP genotypes for about 60% of the roughly 670 donors, treating that subset as a discovery cohort. Every discovery cohort repertoire had been produced on one sequencing platform. Of the 300 to 500 genotyped donors, less than 85% were placed in the genetic ancestry cluster associated with self-reported Caucasian donors.

The cohort comprised fewer than 700 healthy bone marrow donors. At the time of sampling, all cohort members were nominally healthy, though unrecorded immune exposures were likely present. The donor tested CMV seropositive and was one of the 289 seropositive cohort members. Each donor provided a peripheral blood sample, and peripheral blood mononuclear cells were used for TCR beta sequencing. Genomic DNA extraction from the blood cell samples was performed with the Qiagen DNeasy Blood Extraction Kit. What the work shows at the level of the full study, not this receptor alone: Linkage disequilibrium might explain the correlated functional status among segregating V segments, but an unknown experimental factor could not be ruled out. According to a later genetic analysis, donors in an Asian-associated ancestry cluster had fewer N-insertions in productive TCRs than the approximately 650-donor mean. In a later analysis, 15,000 to 20,000 TCR beta sequences were associated with specific HLA alleles at a false discovery rate of 0.05. Because counts were too low, 15 to 20 rarely observed V segments, including chromosome 9 orphons, were left out of the earlier analysis of a few hundred of the donors. According to the authors, the approach could potentially be generalized to other disease states and immunological phenotypes. An earlier analysis of around 600 of the donors showed that most TCR beta V segments appeared in productive rearrangements either about 87% or about 30% of the time, which broadly matched IMGT annotations. While some public TCRs were present in many individuals, most TCR sequences turned up only very rarely across donors. In a later analysis, HLA-associated TCR beta chains showed more clonal expansion and lower generation probabilities than non-associated chains that were equally common. In a later analysis, several top co-occurrence clusters were reported to appear linked to parvovirus B19, influenza, CMV and Epstein-Barr virus. Assigning TCR associations to individual alleles was difficult when HLA alleles, especially DR and DQ, strongly co-occurred. A group of highly shared sequence variants was considered likely to be a technical artifact of the sequencing pipeline. A further reported finding was that TCR beta sequences accurately predicted the HLA-A and HLA-B alleles for most subjects in the first cohort. An association between a missense DCLRE1C variant and V-gene and J-gene trimming of TCR beta chains was found in a later genetic analysis and replicated in an independent cohort. Roughly uniform sequencing depth across donors was assumed in presence/absence analyses, although this assumption may not hold. Cytomegalovirus status was reported to be diagnosed by the classifier with high specificity and sensitivity in both the original and validation cohorts. Only TCR beta chains were sequenced in this cohort, and the absence of alpha or paired-chain data limited detectable features. In a later analysis, TCR association rates were found to vary across HLA loci, with the most associated TCRs seen for DRB1 alleles and the fewest for HLA-C alleles. The study gave a list of about 160 TCR beta chains associated with cytomegalovirus. Because some donors lacked HLA typing at each locus, the association tests relied only on the typed subset. Most CMV-associated TCR beta chains appeared to be HLA-restricted in a later analysis, and the HLA associations seemed to be driven largely by CMV exposure. For the cohort, immune exposure information was limited to CMV serostatus. A few of the identified cytomegalovirus-associated TCR beta chains were confirmed in vitro to be specific for cytomegalovirus antigens.

The protocol used for the library was the immunoSEQ multiplex PCR assay. A mixture of 60 forward primers for TCR Vbeta segments and 13 reverse primers for TCR Jbeta segments was used in the multiplex PCR. The CDR3 region of rearranged TCR beta genes was amplified from genomic DNA by a multiplex PCR assay. The amplified TCR beta libraries were sequenced on the Illumina HiSeq System as 87-base-pair reads. Processing in the source paper ran as follows. In a later analysis, 77 million or so unique TCR beta chains were counted across the 500 to 850 repertoires, and around 10 million of these chains were shared by at least two donors. Raw reads were error-corrected and collapsed into unique sequences by a nearest-neighbor algorithm in which closely related sequences were merged to remove PCR and sequencing errors. To assign V, D and J gene segments, CDR3 sequences were aligned to IMGT reference sequences. For a sequence to be retained, a match of at least six nucleotides was required to both a V gene segment and a J gene segment. Rearrangements were called productive when the CDR3 lacked stop codons and stayed in frame with V and J; all others were non-productive. CDR3 was defined according to IMGT convention as the region running from the second conserved V-encoded cysteine to the conserved J-encoded phenylalanine. The earlier analysis of about 640 of the donors excluded any sequence lacking an unambiguous match to a single V gene segment. In an earlier analysis of 587 of the donors, V segments were called functional above 56.7% productive rearrangements and were called segregating when the between-donor standard deviation exceeded 5%. A statistical classification framework was developed to diagnose cytomegalovirus status using the catalog of TCR beta chain sequences. V and J gene assignment, in a later analysis, came from comparing TCR nucleotide sequences with IMGT/GENE-DB human TR gene sequences. Using the TCRdist pipeline, a later analysis assigned CDR3 sequences along with most-parsimonious VDJ recombination scenarios. In a later analysis, every TCR beta chain was defined by the combination of its CDR3 amino acid sequence and its V-gene family, and reads without a unique V-gene family were dropped. To address suspected cross-contamination and a sequencing artifact, a later analysis removed around 590 highly shared, low-generation-probability nucleotide sequences. For each public chain, a later analysis derived a clonal expansion index from normalized ranks of inferred template counts within each repertoire. In a later analysis, generation probabilities were computed with a VDJ recombination model fitted to out-of-frame rearrangements, and the resulting probabilities were checked against IGoR. In a later analysis, TCR-TCR, TCR-HLA and TCR-CMV co-occurrence was scored with hypergeometric tests, and a repertoire-size bias correction was applied to TCR pairs. To estimate false discovery rates, a later analysis permuted the HLA or CMV assignments 20 times. In a later analysis, co-occurring TCRs were grouped using DBSCAN, and TCRdist sequence similarity was added for clustering within HLA-allele-positive subsets. Repertoires with fewer than 30,000 or more than 120,000 public chains, plus five repertoires with anomalous nucleotide sharing, were excluded from co-occurrence clustering. What TCRdb holds here is the immuneACCESS table cut down to in-frame rearrangements. Part of the clones is not present; checked against another copy, under half of the missing clones reflect an unresolved V gene, and the others are unexplained. Clone size and the V and J calls come from that table; the DNA yielded D and trimming. For this sample there are approximately 84,000 clones; about 68% appear just once. The ten largest account for 7.5% to 9.5% of the sample.

The count of this clone is one. Which antigen it targets is not known. Base qualities are not at hand, and no much larger clone is one base apart. The sample was PBMCs. The origin of this receptor is a man aged 35 to 55 in good health and CMV-seropositive.

The nucleotide sequence is given as TGTGCCAGTAGTTCCTGGGACGGGAGCTCTGGAAACACCATATATTTT. Its amino acids are CASSSWDGSSGNTIYF. The chain joins TRBV19 to TRBJ1-3; TRBD1 is a weak D gene call, 5 bases matching. CDR1 and CDR2 (LNHDA, SQIVND) derive from the germline V gene (reference sequence). Inclusive of the bounding cysteine and phenylalanine, the CDR3 is 16 residues long. Kept here is only the CDR3 DNA, which spans 48 bases and is read in frame from base 1. V and J are truncated by 5 bases and 0 bases respectively, leaving an intervening sequence of 14 bases.